The T cell receptor (beta chain) described here comes from a study of human T cells and chemical hapten exposure. Study at large: The upper back received 0.01% DPC by patch testing, with results read at 6 days. Study observations and caveats: Donor immune responses may differ from healthy people's, since all donors had alopecia. Significantly more large CDR3 similarity clusters were formed by expanded TCRs than by controls.

The CDR3 has 14 amino acids. Germline V gives CDR1 GTSNPN, CDR2 SVGIG (reference sequence). The V end lost 1 base, the J end lost 8 bases, and 17 bases lay between the germline ends. Documented time point: patch test 1, 2 weeks after DPC sensitization. Treatment specified: therapeutic diphenylcyclopropenone sensitization with weekly scalp DPC. Someone pulled total RNA out of unfractionated whole blood. On this clonotype itself: Antigen specificity is unknown.

The study's library attached unique molecular identifiers to single cDNA molecules. MiXCR was run by TCRdb on the RACE reads, yielding one entry per CDR3 protein. The sample lists about 37,000 distinct CDR3 sequences; roughly 6.4% were seen once. This sequence joins TRBV30 and TRBJ1-2, with a tentative D call TRBD1 (5 bases). The starting material was whole blood, obtained in connection with sensitization to the hapten diphenylcyclopropenone (DPC). The clonotype was recovered from a woman aged 25 to 39 with alopecia areata. Some clones in this sample may be carry-over from other donors' samples. This CDR3 reads CAWSGLGTDEGYTF. In DNA, the CDR3 is TGTGCCTGGAGTGGTTTAGGGACCGACGAAGGCTACACCTTC.